This T cell receptor (beta chain) derives from a study of blood T cells in healthy people across ages. Study findings and constraints: Researchers judged that diversity estimates from one million T cells fell short of true values. Changes seen in expanded clonotypes were possibly confounded by donor CMV status left unknown.

This clonotype was recorded many times. Its target is unknown. Sample-barcoded 5' priming and a J-beta primer mix drove a second PCR of roughly 7 to 11 cycles. TCRdb recomputed calls from the 5' RACE reads with MiXCR, one row per CDR3 protein. The table lists approximately 780,000 distinct CDR3 sequences, under 30% of them singletons, with around 2.9% in the top ten. The CDR3 spans 14 residues. Trimming removed 3 bases from V and 8 bases from J, with 15 bases in between. Germline-derived CDR1 and CDR2 are SGDLS and YYNGEE. The sample was also linked to a second study, of T cells of mothers and their children. Turning to that study: The sample comes from fewer than 10 healthy Caucasian donors: mothers and children.

The gene calls are TRBV9 and TRBJ2-4; D is unclear. The sequencing sample was made of blood. The TCR was taken from a boy aged 5-17 years in good health. CDR3 bases: TGTGCCAGCAGCGATCTCAGTGCCGGAGACATTCAGTACTTC. It is translated as CASSDLSAGDIQYF.